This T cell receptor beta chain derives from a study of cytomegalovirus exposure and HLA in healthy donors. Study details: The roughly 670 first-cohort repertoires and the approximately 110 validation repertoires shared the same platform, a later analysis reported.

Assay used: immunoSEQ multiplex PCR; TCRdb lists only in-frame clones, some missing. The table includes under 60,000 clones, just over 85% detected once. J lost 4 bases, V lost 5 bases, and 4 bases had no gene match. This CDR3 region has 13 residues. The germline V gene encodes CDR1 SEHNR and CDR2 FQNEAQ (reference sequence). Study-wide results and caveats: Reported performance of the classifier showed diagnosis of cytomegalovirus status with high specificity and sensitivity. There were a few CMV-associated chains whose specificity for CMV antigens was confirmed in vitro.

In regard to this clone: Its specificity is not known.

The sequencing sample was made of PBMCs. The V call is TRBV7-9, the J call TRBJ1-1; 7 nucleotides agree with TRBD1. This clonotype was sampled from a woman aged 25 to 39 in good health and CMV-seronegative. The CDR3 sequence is CASSRYRGTEAFF. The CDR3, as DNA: TGTGCCAGCAGCAGATACAGGGGCACTGAAGCTTTCTTT.